The 7 T cell receptor beta chains given below trace back to one sample, sequenced in a study of blood T cell repertoires in COVID-19 (dated by TCRdb to about 2020). The library was generated by the immunoSEQ multiplex PCR assay. TCRdb limited this immuneACCESS table to in-frame rearrangements with V and J called. A share of clones is missing; checked studies link under half to unresolved V genes, and the rest is unexplained. This sample gives about 180,000 clones in total; approximately 88% of them show up just once. The biggest ten clones account for approximately 4% of the sample. Sequencing used peripheral blood. These TCRs come from a woman under 40 with acute or convalescent COVID-19.

Written as DNA, the CDR3 is TGTGCCAGCAGTTTGCGGGGCGGGGAGCTGTTTTTT. Its translation: CASSLRGGELFF. The rearrangement links TRBV12-3 or TRBV12-4 to TRBJ2-2, with TRBD2 as a possible D gene (6 bases). The CDR3 totals 12 residues. V was shortened by 3 bases and J by 7 bases, with 6 bases between the two germline ends.

The count of this clone is one. J is TRBJ2-3 and V is TRBV5-1, with D unresolved. Germline V gives CDR1 SGHRS, CDR2 YFSETQ. V lost 0 bases and J lost 1, with 6 bases in between. CDR3 length: 14 amino acids. DNA of the CDR3: TGCGCCAGCAGCTTGGGACACGGCACAGATACGCAGTATTTT. This gives the protein CASSLGHGTDTQYF.

This clone appeared once. The chain is built from TRBV27 and TRBJ2-1; D might be TRBD2 (5 bases). From germline, CDR1 is MNHEY and CDR2 SMNVEV (reference sequence). With 7 bases removed from V and 9 bases from J, the gap between germline ends came to 13 bases. The CDR3 is 12 residues long. The DNA for the CDR3 is TGTGCCAGCACCATATCCAGCGGTGAGCAGTTCTTC. Translating gives CASTISSGEQFF.

The V call is TRBV24-1, the J call TRBJ1-5; no firm D call. The V gene lost 4 bases and the J gene lost 6 bases, with 12 bases spanning the gap. Germline assignment: CDR1 KGHDR and CDR2 SFDVKD. CDR3 length: 14 amino acids. In DNA, the CDR3 is TGTGCCACCAGTGACAACTTAGATAGTCAGCCCCAGCATTTT. Protein product: CATSDNLDSQPQHF.

The chain is built from TRBV5-1 and TRBJ2-1; 8 bases line up with TRBD2. Looked up from germline, CDR1 is SGHRS and CDR2 is YFSETQ. Trimming cost V 4 bases and J 2 bases; bases outside gene matches: 5. The CDR3 extends over 15 amino acids. Written as DNA, the CDR3 is TGCGCCAGCAGCCAACGGGAGGGGGCCTACAATGAGCAGTTCTTC. Amino acids: CASSQREGAYNEQFF.

This rearrangement joins TRBV5-1 to TRBJ1-6; 9 bases agree with TRBD1. The V segment lost 5 bases and the J segment 10 bases; nucleotides outside the gene matches: 10. This CDR3 is built from 15 residues. The germline V gene encodes CDR1 SGHRS and CDR2 YFSETQ. The CDR3 spells CASSRQGDSQSPLHF. The CDR3 DNA reads TGCGCCAGCAGTCGACAGGGGGATAGTCAGTCACCCCTCCACTTT.

The chain joins TRBV18 to TRBJ1-5; 7 bases agree with TRBD1. This CDR3 has 14 residues. Trimming took 3 bases from V and 7 from J; bases not matched to a gene: 6. Germline loops: CDR1 KGHSH, CDR2 LQKENI. The CDR3 DNA sequence: TGTGCCAGCTCACCTAGGCCAGGGGGACAGCCCCAGCATTTT. It encodes CASSPRPGGQPQHF. The full variable domain, completed using reference TRBV18 and TRBJ1-5, is NAGVMQNPRHLVRRRGQEARLRCSPMKGHSHVYWYRQLPEEGLKFMVYLQKENIIDESGMPKERFSAEFPKEGPSILRIQQVVRGDSAAYFCASSPRPGGQPQHFGDGTRLSIL.